These 9 T cell receptor beta chains originate from one sample sequenced in a study of blood T cell repertoires in COVID-19. This table comes from immunoSEQ multiplex PCR, and its TCRdb copy is limited to in-frame clones, with some not included. Of under 200,000 clones in the sample, roughly nine tenths were seen once. What was sequenced was peripheral blood. These receptors were taken from a woman older than 75 in a cohort sampled during active or convalescent COVID-19.

The chain couples TRBV7-9 to TRBJ2-5; the match to TRBD1 covers 10 bases. The germline CDR1 and CDR2 sequences are SEHNR and FQNEAQ (reference sequence). The CDR3 length is 16 residues. The junction had 8 bases not matched to a gene; V was cut back by 2 bases and J by 5 bases. CDR3 in DNA: TGTGCCAGCAGCTTAAGCCGACAGGGGGCAGGGGAGACCCAGTACTTC. Its translation is CASSLSRQGAGETQYF. Full variable domain (outside the CDR3, taken from reference TRBV7-9 and TRBJ2-5): DTGVSQNPRHKITKRGQNVTFRCDPISEHNRLYWYRQTLGQGPEFLTYFQNEAQLEKSRLLSDRFSAERPKGSFSTLEIQRTEQGDSAMYLCASSLSRQGAGETQYFGPGTRLLVL.

The chain recombines TRBV19 with TRBJ1-1; the D is unclear. CDR3 length equals 15 residues. Per germline, CDR1 LNHDA and CDR2 SQIVND (reference sequence). V lost 9 bases and J 2 bases, leaving 19 bases between the germline ends. CDR3 region: CASRIAPEGNTEAFF. The CDR3 nucleotides read TGTGCCAGCCGCATAGCCCCCGAGGGAAACACTGAAGCTTTCTTT.

The chain uses TRBV10-1 and TRBJ2-1, with 12 bases that match TRBD1. CDR1 and CDR2 from the germline V gene are WNHNN and SYGVQD (reference sequence). The CDR3 is 17 residues long. The V and J ends lost 4 bases and 7 bases, in that order; junction bases with no gene match: 11. The CDR3 DNA reads as TGCGCCAGCAGTGGGGACAGGGGGCAAGTTTTTGGGAATGAGCAGTTCTTC. This translates into CASSGDRGQVFGNEQFF.

The chain uses TRBV6-5 and TRBJ1-5, with D hard to call. CDR1 is MNHEY, CDR2 SVGAGI, per germline. The CDR3 is 14 amino acids. V gave up 5 bases and J gave up 4 bases, with 12 bases separating them. CDR3 DNA sequence: TGTGCCAGCAGTCTGGACTGGGAGAATCAGCCCCAGCATTTT. It yields the protein CASSLDWENQPQHF.

The rearrangement uses TRBV7-8 and TRBJ1-2, with a tentative D call TRBD1 (5 bases). The CDR3 has 17 amino acids. V was cut by 2 bases and J by 4 bases, with 20 bases left in between. Germline CDR1 reads SGHVS; CDR2 reads FQNEAQ. The DNA of the CDR3 is TGTGCCAGCAGCTTAAGAATACCCATGGGACTGAGCTATGGCTACACCTTC. As protein: CASSLRIPMGLSYGYTF.

This chain joins TRBV5-1 and TRBJ2-2, with 7 bases aligning to TRBD1. Germline loops: CDR1 SGHRS, CDR2 YFSETQ. CDR3 length equals 14 residues. V trimming: 6 bases; J trimming: 4 bases; junction bases outside the gene matches: 6. DNA of the CDR3: TGCGCCAGCACTTACAGGGGCGGCACCGGGGAGCTGTTTTTT. Its protein product is CASTYRGGTGELFF. Full variable domain (rest looked up from reference TRBV5-1 and TRBJ2-2): KAGVTQTPRYLIKTRGQQVTLSCSPISGHRSVSWYQQTPGQGLQFLFEYFSETQRNKGNFPGRFSGRQFSNSRSEMNVSTLELGDSALYLCASTYRGGTGELFFGEGSRLTVL.

The J gene is TRBJ2-7, the V gene TRBV3-1 (or the pseudogene TRBV3-2); 8 nucleotides agree with TRBD1. The CDR3 runs 13 residues. Germline CDR1 LGHDT, CDR2 YNNKEL (reference sequence). V was pared by 5 bases and J by 3 bases, with 3 bases of the junction left unmatched. The CDR3 here is CASSLQGGYEQYV. CDR3 coding DNA: TGTGCCAGCAGCTTACAGGGGGGCTACGAGCAGTACGTC.

The rearrangement links TRBV5-1 to TRBJ2-5; tentative D call: TRBD2 (6 bases). The germline CDR1 and CDR2 sequences are SGHRS and YFSETQ. The CDR3 runs to 13 residues. V was clipped by 4 bases and J by 5 bases, with 12 bases between them. CDR3 sequence reads: CASSPRDSETQYF. The CDR3, as DNA: TGCGCCAGCAGCCCCCGGGACTCGGAGACCCAGTACTTC.

The J gene is TRBJ2-5, the V gene TRBV18, with a tentative D call TRBD2 (6 bases). V was cut by 3 bases and J by 2 bases, with 16 bases left in between. Germline-derived CDR1 and CDR2 are KGHSH and LQKENI. CDR3 length equals 16 residues. The CDR3 DNA reads TGTGCCAGCTCACCTCTGGGACTGCCCCCACAAGAGACCCAGTACTTC. This codes for CASSPLGLPPQETQYF. Full variable domain (remainder filled in from reference TRBV18 and TRBJ2-5): NAGVMQNPRHLVRRRGQEARLRCSPMKGHSHVYWYRQLPEEGLKFMVYLQKENIIDESGMPKERFSAEFPKEGPSILRIQQVVRGDSAAYFCASSPLGLPPQETQYFGPGTRLLVL.